This is a list of T cell receptor beta chains from one sample in a study of blood T cell repertoires in COVID-19. Only in-frame clones appear in the TCRdb table, and some are missing; sequencing was by immunoSEQ multiplex PCR. This sample has fewer than 350,000 clones, with less than 85% found just once. Sequenced material: PBMCs or T cells enriched from blood (not recorded which). These receptor sequences come from a woman aged 25 to 39 who had been exposed to COVID-19. Both conserved end residues are part of each CDR3.

v_call	cdr3_length	j_call	cdr3_aa
TRBV18	15	TRBJ1-2	CASSPYTEASYGYTF
TRBV5-1	14	TRBJ1-1	CASSAGPTNTEAFF
TRBV2	14	TRBJ2-5	CASSEGTGTETQYF
TRBV13	16	TRBJ2-7	CASSLERAGGRSEQYF
TRBV3-1/TRBV3-2	14	TRBJ2-5	CASRNSGGRETQYF
TRBV2	14	TRBJ2-1	CASSKASGRVEQFF
TRBV10-3	14	TRBJ1-2	CAISERGEGYGYTF
TRBV5-4	16	TRBJ2-4	CASSAWTGKKGNIQYF
TRBV4-1	14	TRBJ2-7	CASSLRTGSYEQYF
TRBV9	15	TRBJ1-2	CASSVRGLTNYGYTF
TRBV5-1	12	TRBJ1-1	CASSLQGTEAFF
TRBV7-3	15	TRBJ2-3	CASSLLAGGKDTQYF
TRBV9	15	TRBJ1-1	CASSVEGEWVTEAFF
TRBV28	16	TRBJ1-5	CASSFRVTGWVQPQHF
TRBV19	14	TRBJ1-5	CASSPGTGVQPQHF
TRBV2	16	TRBJ1-4	CASSVISGQTNEKLFF
TRBV24-1	16	TRBJ2-2	CATSDPRAGDTGELFF
TRBV5-4	15	TRBJ2-6	CASSLEGARANVLTF
TRBV20-1	11	TRBJ1-2	CIKRRGNGYTF
TRBV19	13	TRBJ1-1	CASSDRPNTEAFF
TRBV5-4	15	TRBJ1-2	CASSLLGDSNYGYTF
TRBV27	15	TRBJ1-6	CASSLTPYLHSPLHF
TRBV4-3	16	TRBJ1-2	CASSQYTGQRNYGYTF
TRBV30	13	TRBJ1-3	CAWKGRAGNTIYF
TRBV27	18	TRBJ1-2	CASSLIPGTGGKRGGYTF
TRBV11-2	17	TRBJ1-1	CASIHLWSPYGVAEAFF
TRBV28	17	TRBJ1-4	CASSLAGLSQGGEKLFF
TRBV27	14	TRBJ2-7	CASSRGQRSYEQYF
TRBV13	15	TRBJ2-7	CASSPAGQGYYEQYF
TRBV5-6	18	TRBJ1-4	CASTFGKYPSATNEKLFF
TRBV28	15	TRBJ1-3	CASSLPGGSGNTIYF
TRBV12-5	15	TRBJ2-1	CASGSGTSFNNEQFF
TRBV28	14	TRBJ1-4	CASSVQVFNEKLFF
TRBV19	13	TRBJ2-7	CASSRDSAYEQYF
TRBV6-2/TRBV6-3	15	TRBJ1-1	CASSYPQGLNTEAFF
TRBV4-1	17	TRBJ2-6	CASSQEDRDYGANVLTF
TRBV3-1/TRBV3-2	14	TRBJ1-2	CASSQGATNYGYTF
TRBV18	14	TRBJ2-7	CASSPTGGLHEQYF
TRBV15	17	TRBJ1-5	CATSRGGQLAGNQPQHF
TRBV10-3	13	TRBJ2-7	CAISRETGVGQYF
TRBV4-1	18	TRBJ2-1	CASSQDLLSGGSYNEQFF
TRBV18	15	TRBJ2-3	CASSSRQGTTDTQYF
TRBV28	14	TRBJ2-1	CASRSRRGSNEQFF
TRBV10-3	15	TRBJ2-2	CAISRDRTNTGELFF
TRBV4-1	15	TRBJ1-2	CASSPGQVGNYGYTF
TRBV11-2	14	TRBJ2-7	CASSPGQGAKEQYF
TRBV3-1/TRBV3-2	15	TRBJ2-3	CASSPGKWAKDTQYF
TRBV30	15	TRBJ1-6	CASNAGGSYNSPLHF
TRBV7-6	16	TRBJ2-1	CASSLLPRELVNEQFF